This paragraph covers one T cell receptor beta chain sequence. Its cognate antigen is unknown. The data are from a study of regulatory T cells in long-lasting Graves disease. Building the TCR beta libraries relied on iRepertoire HTBI primers, and CDR3 regions underwent Arm-PCR. TCRdb redid the calling of the multiplex PCR reads with MiXCR, one entry per CDR3 protein. Of about 420,000 distinct CDR3 sequences in the sample, about 15% are singletons; the top ten hold about a quarter. Time point reported: newly diagnosed GD, antithyroid drugs for less than 3 months. Following extraction of RNA from PBMCs, that RNA was used to make the TCR library. The CDR3 spans 14 residues. V trimming: 3 bases; J trimming: 5 bases; junction bases outside the gene matches: 5. Germline assignment: CDR1 SNHLY and CDR2 FYNNEI. Study-wide results and limits: What was studied was peripheral blood only, and not thyroid tissue.

The same sample was also studied in work on T cells in Graves' hyperthyroidism and ophthalmopathy.

Source: peripheral blood mononuclear cells (PBMCs), taken at new diagnosis, from a patient treated with antithyroid drugs. This TCR was recovered from a woman younger than 35 with Graves disease. V is TRBV2 and J is TRBJ1-1, with 8 bases aligning to TRBD1. The CDR3: CASSELDRVTEAFF. CDR3 bases: TGTGCCAGCAGTGAGTTGGACAGGGTTACTGAAGCTTTCTTT.